This paragraph reports one TCR beta chain. Which antigen it targets is not known. Base qualities are not recorded, but no much larger clone differs from it by a single base. This entry comes from a study of type 1 regulatory T cells (dated by TCRdb to the early 2020s). In terms of the full investigation: The study characterized an in vitro protocol that generated a Tr1-enriched, alloantigen-specific CD4 T cell product named T-allo10. T-allo10 was under clinical evaluation in patients with hematological malignancies receiving allogeneic hematopoietic stem cell transplantation.

The instrument was an Illumina MiSeq. Using fastp at Q25 and MiXCR, TCRdb reprocessed the public reads and kept productive beta chains. Each CDR3 protein appears once, grouped with its most common genes and DNA. The sample table contains about 71,000 distinct CDR3 sequences; only one count was recorded for less than 25% of them. Together, the top ten hold 8.3% of the sample. Taken from the germline V gene (reference sequence), the CDR1 and CDR2 loops are DFQATT and SNEGSKA. V lost 3 bases and J lost 7 bases, and the count of bases not matched to a germline gene is 15. The CDR3 goes from the cysteine to the phenylalanine over 17 residues. This entry keeps only the CDR3 DNA: 51 bases, framed from base 1. Overall study results and their limits: A more restricted TCR repertoire was observed in Tr1 cells than in non-Tr1 cells, and this restriction was interpreted in the study as alloantigen-induced clonal expansion.

The receptor comes from a human donor in good health. Material for sequencing was cultured type 1 regulatory T (Tr1) cells, either the whole culture or a sorted fraction (not recorded which). Sample cell subset or site, as interpreted from the label and publication: type 1 regulatory T cells sorted from the T-allo10 product. Rearrangement joined TRBV20-1 to TRBJ2-2, with TRBD2 identical over 9 junction bases. This receptor carries the CDR3 CSASPLGGRAAIGELFF. The bases read TGCAGTGCTAGTCCTCTGGGCGGGAGGGCCGCTATCGGGGAGCTGTTTTTT.